This TCR beta chain is from a study of post-analysis software for immune sequencing data. Study overall: Relapsing-remitting, secondary progressive and progressive-relapsing forms made up the multiple sclerosis disease courses. Study-wide results and limits: Among roughly 5 TRBV segments more frequent in patients than controls were TRBV5-6, TRBV5-1 and TRBV20-1. Normalized Chao1 diversity in multiple sclerosis patients fell significantly below that of controls.

Sequencing libraries made from TCR beta cDNA carried unique molecular identifiers. Each sample of about 0.9 to 11 million input T cells yielded 500,000 or so cDNA molecules, so each molecule approximated one T cell. TCRdb called the PCR reads again in MiXCR, with one record for every CDR3 protein. Among approximately 690,000 distinct CDR3 sequences listed, roughly three fifths were seen once. Germline loops: CDR1 SGHDT, CDR2 YYEEEE. J was trimmed by 7 bases and V by 0 bases; bases with no gene match: 7. This CDR3 is 15 amino acids long. Only a few counts were recorded for this clonotype. Its cognate antigen is unknown.

Sequenced material: blood. This TCR was sampled from a girl aged 2 to 9 with multiple sclerosis. The J gene is TRBJ1-2, the V gene TRBV5-6; TRBD1 aligns across 9 bases. The CDR3 reads CASSLGQGGMSGYTF. CDR3 DNA sequence: TGTGCCAGCAGCTTGGGACAGGGGGGAATGAGTGGCTACACCTTC.